The subject of this entry is one T cell receptor (beta chain). The data derive from a study of technical replicates of blood from a handful of donors. TCRdb keeps only in-frame clones here, not all; method: immunoSEQ multiplex PCR. The table lists approximately 99,000 clones, 95% of them singletons. Germline CDR1 and CDR2: MDHEN and SYDVKM. Trimming removed 7 bases at V and 4 bases at J, with 8 bases between. The CDR3 length is 12 residues. The sample comprised T cells isolated from PBMCs. V gene TRBV28 combines with J gene TRBJ2-1; D possibly corresponds to TRBD2 (5 bases). This sequence originates from a human donor in good health. The CDR3 coding sequence is TGTGCCAGCAACCGCGGGTACAATGAGCAGTTCTTC. It specifies CASNRGYNEQFF.